This TCR beta chain was obtained from a study of blood T cell repertoires in COVID-19. Study summary: Some COVID-19 samples were acute and others convalescent; all came from the United States, Italy and Spain. The cDNA or gDNA used as material had been derived from T cells, B-cell-depleted T cells, or PBMCs.

The CDR3 loop spans 15 amino acids. The germline gives CDR1 SGHAT, CDR2 FQNNGV. The J segment lost 1 base and the V segment lost 5 bases, leaving 5 bases of the junction unmatched. In the original processing: Reference gene primer amplification gave estimated nucleated cell counts. The method was immunoSEQ multiplex PCR; TCRdb's version includes in-frame clones alone and lacks a portion of them. V, J and clone size are taken as reported in that table, and D and trimming were inferred from the DNA itself. This sample has 150,000 or so clones, with approximately 86% found just once. J is TRBJ1-1 and V is TRBV11-2; TRBD1 matches 9 bases. The specimen sequenced was peripheral blood. The receptor was derived from a man younger than 35 with acute or convalescent COVID-19. In nucleotides, the CDR3 is TGTGCCAGCAGCCCAGGGACAGGGCGGAACACTGAAGCTTTCTTT. This codes for CASSPGTGRNTEAFF.